This T cell receptor (beta chain) was documented in a study of blood T cells in healthy people across ages. Concerning this clonotype: Its antigen is not identified.

General study findings and limits: Long-lived donors had more naive CD4+ cells and higher diversity than aged donors.

Alongside a J-beta primer mix, a sample-barcoded 5' primer served in a second PCR lasting roughly 6 to 11 cycles. TCRdb processed the 5' RACE reads anew with MiXCR; each CDR3 protein has one entry. The data show around 1,000,000 distinct CDR3 sequences, less than 25% seen once. The CDR3 contains 13 residues. Trimming took 3 bases from V and 13 from J, leaving 18 bases between them. Germline V gene sequence: CDR1 LGHDT, CDR2 YNNKEL (reference sequence). This same sample was also part of a study on T cells of mothers and their children. This second study says: In the second PCR, M1S primer introduced barcodes and 2-4 random bases. Mothers and children who were related shared slightly more overlap than unrelated pairs, but not significantly more.

V gene TRBV3-1 combines with J gene TRBJ1-2; no clear D gene. Material for sequencing was blood. The TCR sequence derives from a girl aged 2 to 10 in good health. The CDR3 here is CASSHPFEAASTF. In DNA form, the CDR3 reads TGTGCCAGCAGCCACCCTTTTGAAGCCGCTAGCACCTTC. Combining the CDR3 with reference TRBV3-1 and TRBJ1-2 gives the whole variable domain DTAVSQTPKYLVTQMGNDKSIKCEQNLGHDTMYWYKQDSKKFLKIMFSYNNKELIINETVPNRFSPKSPDKAHLNLHINSLELGDSAVYFCASSHPFEAASTFGSGTRLTVV.